The following is a T cell receptor (beta chain) sequence with its context. Other DNA sequences of this sample code for an identical CDR3. The sample comes from a study of T cell responses to AZD1222 COVID-19 vaccine. V lost 0 bases to trimming and J lost 6 bases, with 4 bases between them. The CDR3 covers 12 residues. CDR1 and CDR2 from the germline V gene are MNHNS and SASEGT. Only in-frame clones appear in the TCRdb table, and some are missing; sequencing was by immunoSEQ multiplex PCR. The table has over 150,000 clones, 90% seen once; the top ten hold approximately 17%. The sequence was obtained from an adult in good health. Sequencing was performed on peripheral blood, taken on day 0 of AZD1222 vaccination. This chain joins TRBV6-1 and TRBJ2-3, with unresolved D. CDR3: CASSEAGDTQYF. CDR3 nucleotides: TGTGCCAGCAGTGAAGCGGGGGATACGCAGTATTTT.